The clone carrying this T cell receptor (beta chain) is a singleton in its sample. Its antigen is as yet unknown. These data originate in a study of cytomegalovirus exposure and HLA in healthy donors. Notes on the study in general: A cluster of highly shared sequence variants was likely a sequencing artifact.

In the PCR, 60 Vbeta and 13 Jbeta primers were used. The repertoire was sequenced with immunoSEQ multiplex PCR; TCRdb's copy has only in-frame clones and lacks some. The table lists about 160,000 clones, roughly 78% of them singletons, with approximately 2.3% in the top ten. The source is a man aged 35 to 55 in good health and CMV-seronegative. The sample consisted of PBMCs.

In nucleotides, the CDR3 is TGTGCCAGCAGCTCCCTTTGGGACAGGAGCACAGATACGCAGTATTTT. This translates into CASSSLWDRSTDTQYF. The chain combines TRBV13 with TRBJ2-3, with 8 bases lining up with TRBD1. Germline lookup yields CDR1 PRHDT and CDR2 FYEKMQ (reference sequence). This CDR3 has 16 residues. The trim removed 4 bases at V and 0 bases at J, leaving 6 bases unmatched.